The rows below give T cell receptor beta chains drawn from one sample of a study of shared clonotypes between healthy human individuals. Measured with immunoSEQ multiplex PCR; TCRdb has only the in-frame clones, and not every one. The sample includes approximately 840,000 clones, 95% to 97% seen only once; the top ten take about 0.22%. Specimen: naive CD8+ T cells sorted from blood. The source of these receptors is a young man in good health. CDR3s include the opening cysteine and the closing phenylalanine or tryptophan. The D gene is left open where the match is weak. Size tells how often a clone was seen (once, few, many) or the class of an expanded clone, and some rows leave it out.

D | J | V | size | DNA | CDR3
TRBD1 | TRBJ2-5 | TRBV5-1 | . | TGCGCCAGCAGCTTTTTGCGAGATCTCGGGGACAGACAAGAGACCCAGTACTTC | CASSFLRDLGDRQETQYF
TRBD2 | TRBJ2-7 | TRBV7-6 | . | TGTGCCAGCAGCCACAGCGGGACTTCTGTCTACGAGCAGTACTTC | CASSHSGTSVYEQYF
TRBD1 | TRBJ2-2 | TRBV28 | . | TGTGCCAGCAGTCCCATATCCGGGACAGGGGGCCACGGGGAGCTGTTTTTT | CASSPISGTGGHGELFF
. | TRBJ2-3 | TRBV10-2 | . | TGCGCCAGCAGTGGCGGGGCGGAGGGCACAGATACGCAGTATTTT | CASSGGAEGTDTQYF
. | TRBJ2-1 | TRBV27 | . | TGTGCCAGCAGTGTTGGGGCTGAGCAGTTCTTC | CASSVGAEQFF
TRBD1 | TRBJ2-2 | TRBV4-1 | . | TGCGCCAGCAGCCTCACCGGTGGGACAGGGGGAGGTGGGGAGCTGTTTTTT | CASSLTGGTGGGGELFF
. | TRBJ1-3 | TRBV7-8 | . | TGTGCCAGCAGTAGTTACAGGGCCCAGGCGTCTGGAAACACCATATATTTT | CASSSYRAQASGNTIYF
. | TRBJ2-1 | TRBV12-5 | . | TGTGCTAGTGGTTTGGGGGCACGGCTAGAGGGGAGCCACAATGAGCAGTTCTTC | CASGLGARLEGSHNEQFF
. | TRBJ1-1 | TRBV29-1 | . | TGCAGCGTTGAATTCGAGGCATGGTCTGAAGCTTTCTTT | CSVEFEAWSEAFF
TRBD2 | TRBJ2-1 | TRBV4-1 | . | TGCGCCAGCAGGCATCTAGCGGGAGACAATGAGCAGTTCTTC | CASRHLAGDNEQFF
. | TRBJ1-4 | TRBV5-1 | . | TGCGCCAGCAGCTTGGGGGATGCAACTAATGAAAAACTGTTTTTT | CASSLGDATNEKLFF
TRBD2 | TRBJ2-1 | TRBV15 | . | TGTGCCACCAGCAGAGATCGAACCCTAGCGGGATATGAGCAGTTCTTC | CATSRDRTLAGYEQFF
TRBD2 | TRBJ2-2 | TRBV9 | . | TGTGCCAGCTCTCTCGGGGGGACGAGCACCGGGGAGCTGTTTTTT | CASSLGGTSTGELFF
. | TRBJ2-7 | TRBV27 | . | TGTGCCAGCAGTTTAGGTCTAGCGATCACCTACGAGCAGTACTTC | CASSLGLAITYEQYF
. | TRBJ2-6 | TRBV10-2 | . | TGCGCCAGCGCCCAAGGATTTGGCTCTGGGGCCAACGTCCTGACTTTC | CASAQGFGSGANVLTF
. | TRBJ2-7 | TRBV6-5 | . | TGTGCCAGCAGTTACGGACGAAGCTCCTACGAGCAGTACTTC | CASSYGRSSYEQYF
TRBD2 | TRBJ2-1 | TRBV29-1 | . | TGCAGCGTTGACGCCCGGGAGGACAATGAGCAGTTCTTC | CSVDAREDNEQFF
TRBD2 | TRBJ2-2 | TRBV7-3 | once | TGTGCCAGCAGCTTAAGAGGACTAGCGGGTGGGAACACCGGGGAGCTGTTTTTT | CASSLRGLAGGNTGELFF
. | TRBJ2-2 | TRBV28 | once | TGTGCCAGCAGTTTAGGAGCTGGGACTGAAAACACCGGGGAGCTGTTTTTT | CASSLGAGTENTGELFF
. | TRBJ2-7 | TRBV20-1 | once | TGCAGTGCCCAAGAGGGCTACGAGCAGTACTTC | CSAQEGYEQYF
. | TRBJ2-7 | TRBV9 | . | TGTGCCAGCAGCCCAAATAGCGCGATCTCCTACGAGCAGTACTTC | CASSPNSAISYEQYF
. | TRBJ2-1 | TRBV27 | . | TGTGCCAGCAGTTTATTCCCCAGGGGCGAGCAGTTCTTC | CASSLFPRGEQFF
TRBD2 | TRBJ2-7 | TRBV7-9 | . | TGTGCCAGCAGCTTATCGGGCGGGAGCTACGAGCAGTACTTC | CASSLSGGSYEQYF
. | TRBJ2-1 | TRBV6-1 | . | TGTGCCAGCAGTAAAGGGGGATACAATGAGCAGTTCTTC | CASSKGGYNEQFF
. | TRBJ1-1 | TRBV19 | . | TGTGCCAGTAGTATTATCCCTAACACTGAAGCTTTCTTT | CASSIIPNTEAFF
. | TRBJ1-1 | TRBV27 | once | TGTGCCAGCGGGACTGGACAGAGCCTCTTCATGAACACTGAAGCTTTCTTT | CASGTGQSLFMNTEAFF
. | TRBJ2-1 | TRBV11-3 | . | TGTGCCAGCAGCAACCGGGACAACTACAATGAGCAGTTCTTC | CASSNRDNYNEQFF